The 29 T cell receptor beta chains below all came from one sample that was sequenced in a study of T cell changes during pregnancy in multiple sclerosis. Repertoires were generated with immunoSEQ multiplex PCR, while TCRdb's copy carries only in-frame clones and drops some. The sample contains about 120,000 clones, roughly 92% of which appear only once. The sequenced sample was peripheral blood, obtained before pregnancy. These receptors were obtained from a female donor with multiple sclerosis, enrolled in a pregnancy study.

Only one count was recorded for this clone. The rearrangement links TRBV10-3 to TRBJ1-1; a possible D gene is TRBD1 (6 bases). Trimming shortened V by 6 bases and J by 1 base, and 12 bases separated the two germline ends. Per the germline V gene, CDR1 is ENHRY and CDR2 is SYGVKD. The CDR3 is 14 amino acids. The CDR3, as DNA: TGTGCCATCAGCTCCGGGACACCGAACACTGAAGCTTTCTTT. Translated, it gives CAISSGTPNTEAFF.

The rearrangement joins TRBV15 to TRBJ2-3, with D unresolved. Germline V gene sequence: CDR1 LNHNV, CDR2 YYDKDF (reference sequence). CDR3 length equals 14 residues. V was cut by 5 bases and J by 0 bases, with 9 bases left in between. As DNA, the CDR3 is TGTGCCACCAGCCAAGCACGGAGCACAGATACGCAGTATTTT. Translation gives CATSQARSTDTQYF.

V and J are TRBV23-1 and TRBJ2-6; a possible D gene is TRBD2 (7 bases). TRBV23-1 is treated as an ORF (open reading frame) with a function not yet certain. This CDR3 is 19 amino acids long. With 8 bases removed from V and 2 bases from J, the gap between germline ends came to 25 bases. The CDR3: CASPHKGEVGGAGANVLTF. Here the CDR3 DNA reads TGCGCCAGCCCACATAAGGGGGAGGTTGGGGGGGCTGGGGCCAACGTCCTGACTTTC.

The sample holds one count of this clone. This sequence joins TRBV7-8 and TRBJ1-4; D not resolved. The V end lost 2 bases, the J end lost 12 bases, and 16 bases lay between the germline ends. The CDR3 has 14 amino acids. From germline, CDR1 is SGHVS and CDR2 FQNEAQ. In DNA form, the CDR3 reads TGTGCCAGCAGCTTAAGTCGAGCCCCCTCTCAACTGTTTTTT. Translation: CASSLSRAPSQLFF. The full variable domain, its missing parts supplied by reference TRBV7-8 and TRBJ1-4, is GAGVSQSPRYKVAKRGQDVALRCDPISGHVSLFWYQQALGQGPEFLTYFQNEAQLDKSGLPSDRFFAERPEGSVSTLKIQRTQQEDSAVYLCASSLSRAPSQLFFGSGTQLSVL.

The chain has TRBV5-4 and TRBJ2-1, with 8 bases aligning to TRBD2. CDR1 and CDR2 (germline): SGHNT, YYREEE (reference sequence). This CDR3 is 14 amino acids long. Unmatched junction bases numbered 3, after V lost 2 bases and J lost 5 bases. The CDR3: CASSFPGGNNEQFF. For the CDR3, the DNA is TGTGCCAGCAGCTTCCCGGGGGGGAACAATGAGCAGTTCTTC.

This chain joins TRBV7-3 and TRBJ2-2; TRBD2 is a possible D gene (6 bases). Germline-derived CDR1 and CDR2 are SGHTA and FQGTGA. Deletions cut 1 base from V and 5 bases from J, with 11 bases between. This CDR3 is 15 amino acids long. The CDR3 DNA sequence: TGTGCCAGCAGCTTAAGCTTTGGAGGGACCGGGGAGCTGTTTTTT. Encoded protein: CASSLSFGGTGELFF.

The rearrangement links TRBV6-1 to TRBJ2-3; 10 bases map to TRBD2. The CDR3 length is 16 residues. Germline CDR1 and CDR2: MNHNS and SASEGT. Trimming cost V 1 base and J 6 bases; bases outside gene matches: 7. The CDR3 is CASSEVERGGLDTQYF. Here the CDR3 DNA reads TGTGCCAGCAGTGAAGTAGAGCGGGGGGGCCTGGATACGCAGTATTTT.

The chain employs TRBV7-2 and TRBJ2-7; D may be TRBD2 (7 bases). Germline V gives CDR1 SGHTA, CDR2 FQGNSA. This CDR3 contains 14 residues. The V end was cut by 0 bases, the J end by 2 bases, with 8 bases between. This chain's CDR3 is CASSLAGGPYEQYF. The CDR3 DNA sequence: TGTGCCAGCAGCTTAGCGGGGGGGCCCTACGAGCAGTACTTC.

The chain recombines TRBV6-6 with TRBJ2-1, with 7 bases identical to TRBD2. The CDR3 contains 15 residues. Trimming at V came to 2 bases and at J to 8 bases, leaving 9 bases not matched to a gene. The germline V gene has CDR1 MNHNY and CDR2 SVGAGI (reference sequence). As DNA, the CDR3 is TGTGCCAGCAGTTACCAACGCGGGAGTGGAGATGAGCAGTTCTTC. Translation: CASSYQRGSGDEQFF.

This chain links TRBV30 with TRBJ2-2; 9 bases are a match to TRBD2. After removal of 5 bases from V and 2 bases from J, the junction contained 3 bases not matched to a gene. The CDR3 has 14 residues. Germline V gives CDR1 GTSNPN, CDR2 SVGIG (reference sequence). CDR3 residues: CAWERGVNTGELFF. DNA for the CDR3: TGTGCCTGGGAGCGGGGGGTCAACACCGGGGAGCTGTTTTTT.

The CDR3 spells CASSQDPGTSNTGELFF. The CDR3 DNA is TGTGCCAGCAGCCAAGACCCGGGGACAAGTAACACCGGGGAGCTGTTTTTT. The chain is built from TRBV4-2 and TRBJ2-2, with D possibly matching TRBD1 (6 bases). Germline V gene data show CDR1 as LGHNA and CDR2 as YNFKEQ. The CDR3 has 17 residues. Trimming removed 0 bases from V and 2 bases from J, with 13 bases in between.

CDR3 DNA sequence: TGTGCCAGCAGCTTATCAGGGGAGAACACCGGGGAGCTGTTTTTT. It translates to CASSLSGENTGELFF. The chain combines TRBV7-9 with TRBJ2-2; D possibly corresponds to TRBD1 (6 bases). The CDR3 length is 15 residues. CDR1 is SEHNR and CDR2 is FQNEAQ in the germline V gene (reference sequence). V lost 2 bases and J lost 1, with 8 bases in between.

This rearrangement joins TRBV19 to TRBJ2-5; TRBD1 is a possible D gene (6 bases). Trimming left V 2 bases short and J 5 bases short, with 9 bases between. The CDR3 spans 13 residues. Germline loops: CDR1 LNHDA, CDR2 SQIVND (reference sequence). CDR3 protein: CASSINRVETQYF. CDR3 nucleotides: TGTGCCAGTAGTATAAACAGGGTGGAGACCCAGTACTTC. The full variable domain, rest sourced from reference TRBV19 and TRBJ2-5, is DGGITQSPKYLFRKEGQNVTLSCEQNLNHDAMYWYRQDPGQGLRLIYYSQIVNDFQKGDIAEGYSVSREKKESFPLTVTSAQKNPTAFYLCASSINRVETQYFGPGTRLLVL.

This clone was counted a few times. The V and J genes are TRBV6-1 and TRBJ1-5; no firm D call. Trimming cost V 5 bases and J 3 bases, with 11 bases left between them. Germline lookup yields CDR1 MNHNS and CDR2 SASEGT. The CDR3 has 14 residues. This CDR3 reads CASSRGLDNQPQHF. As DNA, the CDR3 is TGTGCCAGCAGTCGAGGGCTCGACAATCAGCCCCAGCATTTT.

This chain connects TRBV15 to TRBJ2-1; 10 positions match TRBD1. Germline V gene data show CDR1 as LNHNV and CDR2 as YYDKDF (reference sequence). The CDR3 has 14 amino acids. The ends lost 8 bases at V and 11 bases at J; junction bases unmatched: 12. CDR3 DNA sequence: TGTGCCACCCTGGCGGGACAGGGGCCAAACAAGCAGTTCTTC. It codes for CATLAGQGPNKQFF.

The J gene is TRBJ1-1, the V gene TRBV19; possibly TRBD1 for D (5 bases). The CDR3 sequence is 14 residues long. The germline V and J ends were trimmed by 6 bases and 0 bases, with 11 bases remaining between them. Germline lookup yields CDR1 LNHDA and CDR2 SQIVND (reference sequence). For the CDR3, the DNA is TGTGCCAGTAGAACAGGTGCAATGAACACTGAAGCTTTCTTT. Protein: CASRTGAMNTEAFF.

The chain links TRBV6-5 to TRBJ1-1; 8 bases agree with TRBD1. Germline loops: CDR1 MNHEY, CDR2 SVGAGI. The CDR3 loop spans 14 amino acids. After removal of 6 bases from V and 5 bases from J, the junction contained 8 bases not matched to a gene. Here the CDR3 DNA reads TGTGCCAGCAGAACTGGACAGGGTAAGACTGAAGCTTTCTTT. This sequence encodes CASRTGQGKTEAFF.

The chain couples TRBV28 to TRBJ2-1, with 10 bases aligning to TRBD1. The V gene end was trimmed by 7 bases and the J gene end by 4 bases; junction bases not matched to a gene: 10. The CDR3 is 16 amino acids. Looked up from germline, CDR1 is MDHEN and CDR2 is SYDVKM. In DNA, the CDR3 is TGTGCCAGCAAGAACCCCGGGACAGGGGTTTACAATGAGCAGTTCTTC. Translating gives CASKNPGTGVYNEQFF.

Here the CDR3 DNA reads TGTGCCAGCAGCGCCAGGGCATCAGGAAACACCATATATTTT. Its translation: CASSARASGNTIYF. The chain links TRBV9 to TRBJ1-3, with D maybe TRBD1 (5 bases). Per germline, CDR1 SGDLS and CDR2 YYNGEE. CDR3 length: 14 amino acids. Trimming shortened V by 3 bases and J by 4 bases, and 11 bases separated the two germline ends.

In DNA form, the CDR3 reads TGTGCCACCACAGGGGGCCCCTACGAGCAGTACTTC. It codes for CATTGGPYEQYF. This chain joins TRBV6-6 and TRBJ2-7, with 9 nucleotides matching TRBD1. Per germline, CDR1 MNHNY and CDR2 SVGAGI (reference sequence). This CDR3 contains 12 residues. V dropped 10 bases and J dropped 2; count of bases not matched to a gene: 3.

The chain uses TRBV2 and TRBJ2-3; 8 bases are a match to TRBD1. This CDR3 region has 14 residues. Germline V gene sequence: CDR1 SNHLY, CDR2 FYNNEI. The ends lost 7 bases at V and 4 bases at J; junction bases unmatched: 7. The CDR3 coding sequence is TGTGCCAGCACCCGGACAGGGTCGGCAGATACGCAGTATTTT. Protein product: CASTRTGSADTQYF. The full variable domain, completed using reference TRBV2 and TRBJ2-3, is EPEVTQTPSHQVTQMGQEVILRCVPISNHLYFYWYRQILGQKVEFLVSFYNNEISEKSEIFDDQFSVERPDGSNFTLKIRSTKLEDSAMYFCASTRTGSADTQYFGPGTRLTVL.

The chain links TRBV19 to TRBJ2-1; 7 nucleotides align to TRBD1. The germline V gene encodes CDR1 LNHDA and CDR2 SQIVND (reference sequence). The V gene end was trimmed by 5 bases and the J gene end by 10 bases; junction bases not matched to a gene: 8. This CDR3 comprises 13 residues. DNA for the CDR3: TGTGCCAGTAGTCTTCGGACAGGCCGGGAGCAGTTCTTC. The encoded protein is CASSLRTGREQFF.

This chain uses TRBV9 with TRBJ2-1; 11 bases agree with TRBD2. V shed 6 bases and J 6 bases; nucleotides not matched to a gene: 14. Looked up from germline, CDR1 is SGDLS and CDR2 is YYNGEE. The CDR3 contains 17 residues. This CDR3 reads CASTSSGRADGGNEQFF. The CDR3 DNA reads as TGTGCCAGCACTAGTAGCGGGAGGGCCGATGGCGGCAATGAGCAGTTCTTC.

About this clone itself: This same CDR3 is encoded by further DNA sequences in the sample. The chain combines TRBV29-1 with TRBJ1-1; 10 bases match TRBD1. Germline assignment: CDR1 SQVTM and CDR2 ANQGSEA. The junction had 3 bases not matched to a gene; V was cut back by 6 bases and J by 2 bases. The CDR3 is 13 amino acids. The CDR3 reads CSVATGGNTEAFF. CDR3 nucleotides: TGCAGCGTCGCGACAGGGGGCAACACTGAAGCTTTCTTT.

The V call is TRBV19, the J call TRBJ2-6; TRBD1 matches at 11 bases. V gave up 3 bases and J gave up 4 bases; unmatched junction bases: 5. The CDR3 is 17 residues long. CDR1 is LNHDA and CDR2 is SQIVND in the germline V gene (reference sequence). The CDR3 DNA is TGTGCCAGTAGTATCCGGGACAGGGGGATCGGGGCCAACGTCCTGACTTTC. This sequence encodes CASSIRDRGIGANVLTF.

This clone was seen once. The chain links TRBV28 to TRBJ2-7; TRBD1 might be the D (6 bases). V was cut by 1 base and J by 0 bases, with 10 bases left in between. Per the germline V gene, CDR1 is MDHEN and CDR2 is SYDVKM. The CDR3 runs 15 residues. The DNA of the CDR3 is TGTGCCAGCAGTTTATCAGGGGCCTCCTCCTACGAGCAGTACTTC. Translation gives CASSLSGASSYEQYF.

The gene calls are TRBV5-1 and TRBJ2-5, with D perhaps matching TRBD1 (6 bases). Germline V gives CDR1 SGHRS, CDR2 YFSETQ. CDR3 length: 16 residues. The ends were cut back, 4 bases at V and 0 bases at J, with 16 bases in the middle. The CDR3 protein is CASSLQGPRYQETQYF. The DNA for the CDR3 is TGCGCCAGCAGCCTACAGGGCCCAAGGTACCAAGAGACCCAGTACTTC.

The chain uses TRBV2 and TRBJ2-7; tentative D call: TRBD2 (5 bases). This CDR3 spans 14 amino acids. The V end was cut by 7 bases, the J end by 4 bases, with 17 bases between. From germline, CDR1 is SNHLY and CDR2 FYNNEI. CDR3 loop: CASKDGLRGYEQYF. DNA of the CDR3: TGTGCCAGCAAGGACGGTCTTCGGGGATACGAGCAGTACTTC.

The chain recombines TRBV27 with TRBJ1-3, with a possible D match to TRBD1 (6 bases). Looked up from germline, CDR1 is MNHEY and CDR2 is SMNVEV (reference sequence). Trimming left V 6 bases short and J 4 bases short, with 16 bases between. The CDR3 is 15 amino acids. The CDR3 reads CASRPIGGAGNTIYF. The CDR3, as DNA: TGTGCCAGCAGACCCATCGGGGGGGCCGGAAACACCATATATTTT.